The sample holds one count of the clone carrying this T cell receptor beta chain. Antigen specificity is unknown. The sample belongs to a study of cytomegalovirus exposure and HLA in healthy donors. The study's findings and limits: In vitro checks showed that a few CMV-associated chains really do target CMV antigens. Many donors carried some public TCRs, although rarity characterized most TCR sequences. Using the classifier, cytomegalovirus status was reportedly diagnosed with high specificity and sensitivity. The study listed approximately 160 cytomegalovirus-associated TCR beta chains.

Trimming removed 4 bases at V and 0 bases at J, with 9 bases between. This CDR3 contains 15 residues. Germline V gives CDR1 MNHEY, CDR2 SVGAGI. Profiled with immunoSEQ multiplex PCR; TCRdb holds only in-frame clones, not every one. This table holds roughly 310,000 clones, approximately 85% found once. Material: PBMCs. This clonotype was obtained from a man aged 25-45 years in good health and CMV-seronegative. This chain joins TRBV6-5 and TRBJ1-4; D is undetermined. DNA for the CDR3: TGTGCCAGCAGTTTCCGGCGGGCAACTAATGAAAAACTGTTTTTT. It encodes CASSFRRATNEKLFF.